The source of this T cell receptor (beta chain) is a study of T cell responses to AZD1222 COVID-19 vaccine. Study-wide results and limits: Reports say nearly half of spike-specific TCRs go after unmutated variant regions. Donors, mostly white British, included more females; clonal diversity was possibly underestimated.

Notes on this clone: Antigen unknown.

The V gene's germline CDR1 is LNHDA and CDR2 SQIVND (reference sequence). V shed 3 bases and J shed 3 bases, with 12 bases lying between them. The CDR3 is 15 amino acids. The data were produced by immunoSEQ multiplex PCR, yet TCRdb's version contains in-frame clones alone and is incomplete. The sample records more than 100,000 clones, around 85% being singletons. The sequence was collected from an adult who received the MenACWY meningococcal vaccine as a control. The sequences come from peripheral blood, collected 28 days after the second dose of the MenACWY control vaccine. This sequence joins TRBV19 and TRBJ1-3, with unresolved D. The CDR3 loop reads CASSMAATYGNTIYF. In DNA form, the CDR3 reads TGTGCCAGTAGTATGGCAGCTACGTATGGAAACACCATATATTTT.